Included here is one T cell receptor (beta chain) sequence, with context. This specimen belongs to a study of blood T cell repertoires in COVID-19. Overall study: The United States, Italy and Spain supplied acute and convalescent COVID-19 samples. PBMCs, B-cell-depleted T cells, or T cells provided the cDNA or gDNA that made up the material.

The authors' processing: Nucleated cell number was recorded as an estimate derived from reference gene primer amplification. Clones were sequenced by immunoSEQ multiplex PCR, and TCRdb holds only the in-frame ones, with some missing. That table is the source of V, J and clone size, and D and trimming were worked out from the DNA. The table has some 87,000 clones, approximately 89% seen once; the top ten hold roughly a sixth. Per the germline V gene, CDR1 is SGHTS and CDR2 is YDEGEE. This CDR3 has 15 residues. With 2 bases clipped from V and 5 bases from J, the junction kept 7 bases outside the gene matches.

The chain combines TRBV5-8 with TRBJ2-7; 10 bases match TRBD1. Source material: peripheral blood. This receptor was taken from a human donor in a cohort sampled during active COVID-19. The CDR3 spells CASSLGPGQGHEQYF. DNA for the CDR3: TGTGCCAGCAGCTTAGGACCGGGACAGGGGCACGAGCAGTACTTC.